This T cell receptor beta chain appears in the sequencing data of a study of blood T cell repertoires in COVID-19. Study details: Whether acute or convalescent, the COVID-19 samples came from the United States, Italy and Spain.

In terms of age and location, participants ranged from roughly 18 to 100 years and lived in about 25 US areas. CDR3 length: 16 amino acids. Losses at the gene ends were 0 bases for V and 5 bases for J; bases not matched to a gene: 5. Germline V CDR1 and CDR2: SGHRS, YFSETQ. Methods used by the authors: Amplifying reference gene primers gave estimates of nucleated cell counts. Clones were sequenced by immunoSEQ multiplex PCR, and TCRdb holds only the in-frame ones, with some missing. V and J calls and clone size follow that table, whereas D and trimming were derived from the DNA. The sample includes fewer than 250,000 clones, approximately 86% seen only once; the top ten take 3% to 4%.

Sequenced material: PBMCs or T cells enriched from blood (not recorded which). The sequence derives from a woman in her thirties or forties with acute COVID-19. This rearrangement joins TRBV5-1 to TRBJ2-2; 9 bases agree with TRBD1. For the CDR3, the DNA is TGCGCCAGCAGCTTGGGGTCCGGGACAGGGACCGGGGAGCTGTTTTTT. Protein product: CASSLGSGTGTGELFF.